Below are 28 T cell receptor beta chains sequenced from a single sample in a study of T cell responses to AZD1222 COVID-19 vaccine. Sequencing used immunoSEQ multiplex PCR; TCRdb keeps in-frame clones, though not all of them. Of around 100,000 clones detected, roughly 85% appear once; the ten largest clones hold 2% to 2.5%. This sample comprised peripheral blood, obtained 28 days after the second AZD1222 dose. These receptors were collected from an adult who received the AZD1222 COVID-19 vaccine.

The V call is TRBV2, the J call TRBJ1-2; D uncertain. Germline assignment: CDR1 SNHLY and CDR2 FYNNEI. Trimming took 1 base from V and 0 from J, leaving 6 bases between them. CDR3 length: 14 residues. CDR3 sequence: CASSEEGSNYGYTF. CDR3 DNA sequence: TGTGCCAGCAGTGAAGAGGGCTCTAACTATGGCTACACCTTC.

The chain employs TRBV6-5 and TRBJ1-5, with a possible D match to TRBD1 (6 bases). This CDR3 contains 15 residues. Germline V lookup: CDR1 MNHEY, CDR2 SVGAGI. The V end lost 3 bases, the J end lost 4 bases, and 13 bases lay between the germline ends. The CDR3 sequence is CASSYSGQRNQPQHF. The CDR3 nucleotides read TGTGCCAGCAGTTATTCCGGACAGAGAAATCAGCCCCAGCATTTT.

This rearrangement joins TRBV28 to TRBJ1-2, with 11 nucleotides matching TRBD1. This CDR3 comprises 15 residues. Germline-derived CDR1 and CDR2 are MDHEN and SYDVKM. The ends lost 0 bases at V and 6 bases at J; junction bases unmatched: 3. The DNA for the CDR3 is TGTGCCAGCAGTTTATGGGACAGGGGGCGTGATGGCTACACCTTC. This codes for CASSLWDRGRDGYTF.

This clone was detected only once. The genes are TRBV5-1 and TRBJ2-3; 14 bases match TRBD2. This CDR3 is 16 amino acids long. With 4 bases clipped from V and 2 bases from J, the junction kept 3 bases outside the gene matches. Per the germline V gene, CDR1 is SGHRS and CDR2 is YFSETQ. The CDR3 nucleotides read TGCGCCAGCAGCCCGGGACTAGCGGGAGTCACAGATACGCAGTATTTT. Encoded protein: CASSPGLAGVTDTQYF.

The CDR3 DNA reads TGTGCCAGCAGTTTAGGGGGGGCGGATGGCTACACCTTC. Translation gives CASSLGGADGYTF. The chain is built from TRBV12-3 or TRBV12-4 and TRBJ1-2; a possible D gene is TRBD1 (6 bases). V dropped 1 base and J dropped 6 bases, with 9 bases sitting between them. The CDR3 consists of 13 residues.

The chain recombines TRBV28 with TRBJ2-1, with unresolved D. This CDR3 comprises 11 residues. Trimming pared 10 bases from V and 4 bases from J, leaving 8 bases between. CDR1 and CDR2 (germline): MDHEN, SYDVKM. CDR3 coding DNA: TGTGCCACCCAAAATTACAATGAGCAGTTCTTC. Its translation is CATQNYNEQFF.

The rearrangement uses TRBV27 and TRBJ2-1; possible D gene TRBD2, 5 bases. This CDR3 is built from 16 residues. Trimming removed 3 bases from V and 15 bases from J, with 27 bases in between. Germline V lookup: CDR1 MNHEY, CDR2 SMNVEV (reference sequence). Here the CDR3 reads CASSFSRGAGMGSSFF. In DNA, the CDR3 is TGTGCCAGCAGTTTTTCTCGTGGTGCGGGCATGGGCAGTTCGTTCTTC.

The table lists this clone with a count of one. The chain has TRBV27 and TRBJ2-7; 9 bases are shared with TRBD1. Germline lookup yields CDR1 MNHEY and CDR2 SMNVEV (reference sequence). The CDR3 has 14 amino acids. Germline trimming cut 5 bases from V and 4 bases from J; bases unmatched to any gene: 6. This CDR3 is CASSATGQGYEQYF. The CDR3 nucleotides read TGTGCCAGCAGTGCGACAGGACAGGGGTACGAGCAGTACTTC.

This clone was detected only once. CDR3 nucleotide sequence: TGCGCCAGCAAGGCCCCCCACGGACTAGCGGGAATCTACGAGCAGTACTTC. This sequence encodes CASKAPHGLAGIYEQYF. V and J are TRBV10-1 and TRBJ2-7; 12 nucleotides agree with TRBD2. The J segment lost 3 bases and the V segment lost 7 bases, leaving 13 bases of the junction unmatched. Germline-derived CDR1 and CDR2 are WNHNN and SYGVQD (reference sequence). This CDR3 spans 17 amino acids.

The chain employs TRBV10-3 and TRBJ1-1; unclear D gene. The length of the CDR3 is 13 residues. From germline, CDR1 is ENHRY and CDR2 SYGVKD. The ends were cut back, 4 bases at V and 2 bases at J, with 8 bases in the middle. In DNA form, the CDR3 reads TGTGCCATCAGTGCAAGGTCAAACACTGAAGCTTTCTTT. This encodes CAISARSNTEAFF.

This chain links TRBV7-8 with TRBJ1-6, with TRBD1 matching 7 bases. Germline-derived CDR1 and CDR2 are SGHVS and FQNEAQ. Germline trimming cut 5 bases from V and 4 bases from J; bases unmatched to any gene: 11. The CDR3 has 17 residues. The CDR3 DNA reads TGTGCCAGCAGCCCAACCCCCCCGGGACAGTATAATTCACCCCTCCACTTT. Its protein product is CASSPTPPGQYNSPLHF.

The genes are TRBV21-1 and TRBJ1-1; the table's TRBD1 call for D was not verified on the DNA. TRBV21-1 is annotated as a pseudogene. This CDR3 spans 18 amino acids. The CDR3 here is CASSKGTWDRVGDTEAFF. In DNA, the CDR3 is TGTGCCAGCAGCAAAGGGACTTGGGACAGGGTGGGGGACACTGAAGCTTTCTTT.

The J gene is TRBJ2-1, the V gene TRBV18, with 13 bases lining up with TRBD2. Germline V gene data show CDR1 as KGHSH and CDR2 as LQKENI. J gave up 12 bases and V 8 bases, and 13 bases lay outside the gene matches. The CDR3 runs to 15 residues. The CDR3 spells CASIQGLAGELRQFF. DNA of the CDR3: TGTGCCAGCATTCAAGGACTAGCGGGAGAATTGAGGCAGTTCTTC.

The V and J genes are TRBV7-9 and TRBJ1-5; D is perhaps TRBD1 (6 bases). Germline CDR1 and CDR2: SEHNR and FQNEAQ (reference sequence). The CDR3 has 15 residues. The ends were cut back, 4 bases at V and 2 bases at J, with 12 bases in the middle. CDR3 sequence: CASSWGLGGNQPQHF. The CDR3 region has the DNA TGTGCCAGCAGCTGGGGGCTGGGAGGCAATCAGCCCCAGCATTTT.

The chain employs TRBV10-2 and TRBJ2-2; 8 nucleotides align to TRBD1. There are 16 residues in the CDR3. Trimming cost V 2 bases and J 5 bases; bases outside gene matches: 7. The V gene's germline CDR1 is WSHSY and CDR2 SAAADI. As DNA, the CDR3 is TGCGCCAGCAGTGAGCCCCAGGGGGCAATTACCGGGGAGCTGTTTTTT. Its translation: CASSEPQGAITGELFF.

The chain combines TRBV30 with TRBJ1-6, with 9 nucleotides matching TRBD1. Germline CDR1 is GTSNPN and CDR2 is SVGIG (reference sequence). The CDR3 is made up of 14 amino acids. The ends lost 4 bases at V and 8 bases at J; junction bases unmatched: 6. The CDR3 loop is CAWIVRTGDSPLHF. CDR3 coding DNA: TGTGCCTGGATTGTCAGGACAGGGGATTCACCCCTCCACTTT.

This clone has just one count. The chain uses TRBV10-1 and TRBJ2-1, with D possibly matching TRBD1 (6 bases). The CDR3 contains 12 residues. V was cut by 8 bases and J by 7 bases, with 12 bases left in between. Germline loops: CDR1 WNHNN, CDR2 SYGVQD (reference sequence). The CDR3 sequence: CASSTGINEQFF. The DNA for the CDR3 is TGCGCCAGCTCCACAGGGATTAATGAGCAGTTCTTC.

This chain links TRBV30 with TRBJ2-7, with TRBD1 matching 7 bases. CDR1 GTSNPN and CDR2 SVGIG come from the germline V gene (reference sequence). This CDR3 has 11 amino acids. V shed 7 bases, J shed 4 bases, and the junction held 4 bases outside the gene matches. The CDR3 DNA sequence: TGTGCCTACATGACAGGGTACGAGCAGTACTTC. As protein: CAYMTGYEQYF.

Only a few counts were recorded for this clone. The rearrangement joins TRBV7-3 to TRBJ2-1; D is perhaps TRBD2 (6 bases). Between the trimmed V and J ends, which lost 4 bases and 5 bases, there was a span of 15 bases. Germline V gives CDR1 SGHTA, CDR2 FQGTGA. The CDR3 spans 15 residues. The CDR3 bases are TGTGCCAGCAGCTCAACCCAGAGCGGGCACAATGAGCAGTTCTTC. Residues: CASSSTQSGHNEQFF.

This chain connects TRBV19 to TRBJ1-2, with D possibly matching TRBD1 (6 bases). The length of the CDR3 is 16 residues. Trimming took 6 bases from V and 2 from J, leaving 19 bases between them. In germline, CDR1 is LNHDA, CDR2 SQIVND (reference sequence). The CDR3 sequence is CASSSILLGGNYGYTF. For the CDR3, the DNA is TGTGCCAGTAGCTCCATCCTACTAGGGGGAAACTATGGCTACACCTTC.

This clone is termed medium-sized (0.01 to 0.1%). This specimen includes other DNA sequences encoding the same CDR3. The chain carries TRBV18 and TRBJ2-7; the match to TRBD1 covers 10 bases. Germline trimming cut 0 bases from V and 4 bases from J; bases unmatched to any gene: 6. The CDR3 consists of 16 residues. CDR1 and CDR2 (germline): KGHSH, LQKENI. The CDR3 bases are TGTGCCAGCTCACCACCCGGGACAGGGGCGTTATACGAGCAGTACTTC. This translates into CASSPPGTGALYEQYF.

This chain links TRBV29-1 with TRBJ1-2, with a possible D match to TRBD1 (6 bases). This CDR3 comprises 13 residues. Germline CDR1 SQVTM, CDR2 ANQGSEA. V dropped 3 bases and J dropped 5 bases, with 13 bases sitting between them. The CDR3 DNA reads as TGCAGCGTTGAGACGGGGGCCCGATATGGCTACACCTTC. This sequence encodes CSVETGARYGYTF.

This chain uses TRBV14 with TRBJ2-1, with D unresolved. The CDR3 is 12 amino acids. The germline CDR1 and CDR2 sequences are SGHDN and FVKESK. V gave up 5 bases and J gave up 6 bases, with 8 bases separating them. This CDR3 reads CASSAAVNEQFF. CDR3 coding DNA: TGTGCCAGCAGCGCCGCGGTCAATGAGCAGTTCTTC.

This clone was recorded only once. The chain links TRBV6-5 to TRBJ2-7; weak D call: TRBD2 (5 bases). The CDR3 sequence is 12 residues long. Germline loops: CDR1 MNHEY, CDR2 SVGAGI. Trimming removed 5 bases from V and 3 bases from J, with 8 bases in between. This CDR3 is CASSRTFYEQYF. In DNA, the CDR3 is TGTGCCAGCAGTCGGACTTTCTACGAGCAGTACTTC.

In regard to this clone: The same CDR3 arises from other DNA sequences in this sample as well. The rearrangement joins TRBV9 to TRBJ1-6, with D unresolved. Germline CDR1 and CDR2: SGDLS and YYNGEE. This CDR3 contains 14 residues. V was clipped by 2 bases and J by 8 bases, with 11 bases between them. CDR3 sequence (DNA): TGTGCCAGCAGCGTTGGCGGGTTTGATTCACCCCTCCACTTT. Translated, it gives CASSVGGFDSPLHF.

The chain recombines TRBV30 with TRBJ1-6, with unresolved D. Germline V CDR1 and CDR2: GTSNPN, SVGIG (reference sequence). The CDR3 has 14 residues. V was cut by 0 bases and J by 8 bases, with 11 bases left in between. CDR3 residues: CAWSVGETDSPLHF. The CDR3 nucleotides read TGTGCCTGGAGTGTGGGTGAGACGGATTCACCCCTCCACTTT.

This clone came up once. The rearrangement joins TRBV4-3 to TRBJ1-1; maybe TRBD1 (6 bases). Germline CDR1 and CDR2: LGHNA and YSLEER. Deletions cut 2 bases from V and 6 bases from J, with 13 bases between. This CDR3 is built from 14 residues. CDR3 bases: TGCGCCAGCAGCCAAAACAGGGTCGGTTCTGAAGCTTTCTTT. Protein product: CASSQNRVGSEAFF.

The chain combines TRBV5-6 with TRBJ2-7; 11 bases match TRBD2. The J segment lost 5 bases and the V segment lost 2 bases, leaving 12 bases of the junction unmatched. The CDR3 has 17 residues. Germline CDR1 SGHDT, CDR2 YYEEEE. The CDR3 region is CASSLSPLLAGAHEQYF. CDR3 nucleotides: TGTGCCAGCAGCTTATCTCCACTACTAGCGGGAGCCCACGAGCAGTACTTC.